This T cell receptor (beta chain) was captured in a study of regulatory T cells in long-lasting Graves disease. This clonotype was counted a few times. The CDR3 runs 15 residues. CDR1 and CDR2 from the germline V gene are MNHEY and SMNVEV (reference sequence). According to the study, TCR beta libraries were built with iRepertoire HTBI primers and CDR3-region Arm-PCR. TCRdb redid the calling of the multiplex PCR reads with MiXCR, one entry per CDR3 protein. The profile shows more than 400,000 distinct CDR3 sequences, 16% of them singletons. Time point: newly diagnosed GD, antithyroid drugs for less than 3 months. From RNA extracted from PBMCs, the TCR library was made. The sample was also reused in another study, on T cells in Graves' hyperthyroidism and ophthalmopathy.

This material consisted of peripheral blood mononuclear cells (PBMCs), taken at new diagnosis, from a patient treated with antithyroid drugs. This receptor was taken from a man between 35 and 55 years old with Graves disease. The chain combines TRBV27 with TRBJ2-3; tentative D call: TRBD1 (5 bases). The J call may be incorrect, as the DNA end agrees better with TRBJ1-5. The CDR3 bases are TGTGCCAGCAATCTAACCCAGCGGGGGGACGATACGCAGCATTTT. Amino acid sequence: CASNLTQRGDDTQHF.